Listed below are T cell receptor beta chains from one sample, sequenced in a study of molecular identifiers for immune sequencing clone quantification. TCRdb analysed the PCR reads with MiXCR anew, one entry per CDR3 protein. Here the sample spans hundreds of thousands of distinct CDR3 sequences, over 25% being singletons. The sequenced sample consisted of naive CD8+ T cells from blood, with Jurkat cell RNA spiked in. All receptors come from a human donor in good health. Some libraries in this study had Jurkat cell RNA spiked in. Each CDR3 is given with its conserved first and last residue. A D gene is named only where the DNA matches it firmly. A clone size is listed for some rows: how often the clone was seen (once, few, many), or a class if it is expanded.

D	V	J	size	CDR3	DNA
-	TRBV5-1	TRBJ2-7	many	CASSLVVRIQDSYEQYF	TGCGCCAGCAGCTTAGTCGTGAGGATCCAGGACTCCTACGAGCAGTACTTC
-	TRBV18	TRBJ1-5	few	CASSPYEDSNQPQHF	TGTGCCAGCTCACCTTATGAGGATAGCAATCAGCCCCAGCATTTT
-	TRBV28	TRBJ2-1	many	CASSFDQVPYNEQFF	TGTGCCAGCAGTTTTGACCAGGTCCCCTACAATGAGCAGTTCTTC
-	TRBV9	TRBJ1-1	many	CASSVARDNTEAFF	TGTGCCAGCAGCGTAGCGAGGGATAACACTGAAGCTTTCTTT
-	TRBV20-1	TRBJ2-6	few	CSARAGGSASSGANVLTF	TGCAGTGCTAGAGCTGGGGGTTCAGCGTCCTCTGGGGCCAACGTCCTGACTTTC
TRBD2	TRBV13	TRBJ2-5	many	CASSKLAGAQETQYF	TGTGCCAGCAGCAAACTAGCGGGAGCTCAAGAGACCCAGTACTTC
-	TRBV4-1	TRBJ1-5	many	CASSQRGVGQPQHF	TGCGCCAGCAGCCAAAGAGGGGTTGGCCAGCCCCAGCATTTT
TRBD2	TRBV20-1	TRBJ2-2	-	CSAIRDYNTGELFF	TGCAGTGCTATCCGGGACTATAACACCGGGGAGCTGTTTTTT
TRBD1	TRBV27	TRBJ2-7	few	CASRPRTGVLEQYF	TGTGCCAGCAGGCCGCGGACAGGGGTTCTCGAGCAGTACTTC
TRBD2	TRBV20-1	TRBJ2-3	many	CSARQRTSGTSTDTQYF	TGCAGTGCTAGACAACGGACTAGCGGGACCAGCACAGATACGCAGTATTTT
TRBD1	TRBV30	TRBJ2-7	-	CAWSAGTGGYEQYF	TGTGCCTGGAGTGCCGGGACAGGGGGCTACGAGCAGTACTTC
-	TRBV7-6	TRBJ2-5	-	CASSLAQGTGAQETQYF	TGTGCCAGCAGCTTAGCACAGGGGACTGGCGCTCAAGAGACCCAGTACTTC
-	TRBV18	TRBJ2-3	many	CASSPPVLPGPDTQYF	TGTGCCAGCTCACCACCTGTCCTTCCGGGTCCAGATACGCAGTATTTT
TRBD2	TRBV4-3	TRBJ2-1	-	CASSQASGRANEQFF	TGCGCCAGCAGCCAGGCTAGCGGGAGGGCCAATGAGCAGTTCTTC
TRBD1	TRBV7-6	TRBJ1-5	-	CASSLAAGGYPQHF	TGTGCCAGCAGCTTAGCGGCAGGGGGCTATCCCCAGCATTTT
TRBD2	TRBV7-2	TRBJ2-5	few	CASSQIAGGRETQYF	TGTGCCAGCAGCCAAATAGCGGGAGGGCGCGAGACCCAGTACTTC
-	TRBV4-3	TRBJ1-4	-	CASSQGEQVALDEKLFF	TGCGCCAGCAGCCAAGGAGAACAGGTGGCCCTAGATGAAAAACTGTTTTTT
-	TRBV7-9	TRBJ2-5	few	CASSSADREPQYF	TGTGCCAGCAGCTCCGCCGACAGAGAGCCCCAGTACTTC
TRBD1	TRBV28	TRBJ2-3	many	CASRGSTGGILGSDTQYF	TGTGCCAGCAGGGGAAGTACAGGGGGCATACTTGGTTCAGATACGCAGTATTTT
TRBD2	TRBV6-2/TRBV6-3	TRBJ2-1	many	CASSYAIGGSGKDEQFF	TGTGCCAGCAGTTACGCTATCGGTGGTAGCGGGAAGGATGAGCAGTTCTTC
-	TRBV14	TRBJ2-3	-	CAGSQVPPDTQYF	TGTGCCGGCAGCCAAGTTCCGCCAGATACGCAGTATTTT
-	TRBV6-5	TRBJ1-5	many	CASSTLGEINQPQHF	TGTGCCAGCAGCACACTCGGCGAAATCAATCAGCCCCAGCATTTT
-	TRBV5-4	TRBJ1-2	many	CASSLESASFNYGYTF	TGTGCCAGCAGCCTGGAATCAGCTTCATTTAACTATGGCTACACCTTC
-	TRBV19	TRBJ2-7	few	CASSKRQDKDYEQYF	TGTGCCAGTAGTAAGCGACAGGATAAAGACTACGAGCAGTACTTC
TRBD2	TRBV4-3	TRBJ2-7	-	CASSQGPVRGGAAEQYF	TGCGCCAGCAGCCAAGGGCCGGTCCGGGGGGGCGCGGCCGAGCAGTACTTC
TRBD1	TRBV6-5	TRBJ1-6	-	CASSVRDRSYNSPLHF	TGTGCCAGCAGTGTCCGGGACAGATCCTATAATTCACCCCTCCACTTT
TRBD2	TRBV10-3	TRBJ2-2	-	CAISGLAGESTGKLFF	TGTGCCATCAGTGGACTAGCGGGAGAGTCCACCGGGAAGCTGTTTTTT
TRBD1	TRBV11-2	TRBJ2-5	many	CASSRTGGQTQYF	TGTGCCAGCAGCCGGACAGGGGGCCAGACCCAGTACTTC
-	TRBV19	TRBJ1-1	-	CASSMGGVTEAFF	TGTGCCAGTAGTATGGGAGGGGTCACTGAAGCTTTCTTT
-	TRBV7-8	TRBJ2-7	many	CASSHMGQWGDEQYF	TGTGCCAGCAGCCACATGGGACAGTGGGGGGACGAGCAGTACTTC
TRBD2	TRBV6-5	TRBJ2-7	few	CASTSLAGGPYEQYF	TGTGCCAGCACCTCCCTAGCGGGAGGGCCCTACGAGCAGTACTTC
-	TRBV7-2	TRBJ2-7	few	CASSLALWDGRSYEQYF	TGTGCCAGCAGCTTAGCGCTTTGGGACGGGAGATCCTACGAGCAGTACTTC
TRBD2	TRBV29-1	TRBJ2-7	many	CSVLTSGEPYEQYF	TGCAGCGTTTTGACTAGCGGGGAGCCTTACGAGCAGTACTTC
-	TRBV5-6	TRBJ2-5	few	CASSSIDPKGTQYF	TGTGCCAGCAGCTCGATCGACCCAAAAGGGACCCAGTACTTC